This T cell receptor (beta chain) is drawn from a study of response to subunit inactivated influenza vaccine. Broader study findings: T cells newly recruited by each seasonal influenza vaccination are few, the authors suggested.

This clonotype was recorded at least ten times. Its antigen is unknown. CDR3 size: 14 residues. Germline V lookup: CDR1 SQVTM, CDR2 ANQGSEA. J gave up 7 bases and V 7 bases, and 12 bases lay outside the gene matches. TCRdb analysed the RT-PCR reads with MiXCR anew, one entry per CDR3 protein. This sample has hundreds of thousands of distinct CDR3 sequences, with 9.5% to 13% found just once. This receptor was obtained from a man aged 45-65 years who received an inactivated influenza vaccine. The input for sequencing was PBMCs from blood, taken roughly 6 weeks after vaccination. The chain employs TRBV29-1 and TRBJ2-1, with 8 bases lining up with TRBD2. The CDR3 is CSAALAVGMNEQFF. CDR3 nucleotides: TGCAGCGCCGCACTAGCGGTGGGCATGAATGAGCAGTTCTTC.